The rows below give T cell receptor beta chains drawn from one sample of a study of regulatory T cells in long-lasting Graves disease. MiXCR was run by TCRdb on the multiplex PCR reads, yielding one entry per CDR3 protein. The profile shows 360,000 or so distinct CDR3 sequences, about 12% of them singletons. These records were also assigned to another study, of T cells in Graves' hyperthyroidism and ophthalmopathy.

Sequencing used peripheral blood mononuclear cells (PBMCs), obtained at new diagnosis, from a patient treated with antithyroid drugs. These receptors originate from a young woman with Graves disease. Each CDR3 is given with its conserved first and last residue. Each record gives: D gene, J gene, V gene, clone size, CDR3 DNA, CDR3 protein. D genes are given only for firm matches. Size tells how often a clone was seen (once, few, many) or the class of an expanded clone, and some rows leave it out.

>TRBD2|TRBJ2-2|TRBV13|many
TGTGCCAGCAGCCTAAGACTAGCGGGGTTCCCGGGGACCGGGGAGCTGTTTTTT
CASSLRLAGFPGTGELFF
>-|TRBJ2-2|TRBV10-3|few
TGTGCCACCATTCAGCCTGAGGGACACAACACCGGGGAGCTGTTTTTT
CATIQPEGHNTGELFF
>-|TRBJ2-1|TRBV5-1|few
TGCGCCAGCAGCTTAATGGCGGGAACGGGAAATGAGCAGTTCTTC
CASSLMAGTGNEQFF
>TRBD1|TRBJ2-1|TRBV28|many
TGTGCCAGCAGTACCCTTTTACGACAGGGTGAGCAGTTCTTC
CASSTLLRQGEQFF
>-|TRBJ2-3|TRBV7-2|many
TGTGCCAGCAGCTTAGAGCCGGGATCAGATACGCGGTATTTT
CASSLEPGSDTRYF
>-|TRBJ2-2|TRBV3-1|many
TGTGCCAGCAGCCAAGGTGGCAGTCACACCGGGGAGCTGTTTTTT
CASSQGGSHTGELFF
>-|TRBJ1-5|TRBV12-3/TRBV12-4|many
TGTGCCAGCAGTTTTGAGGGATTTGGCAATCAGCCCCAGCATTTT
CASSFEGFGNQPQHF
>-|TRBJ1-2|TRBV11-2|many
TGTGCCAGCAGCTGGCACCGGGTCCTTAACTATGGCTACACCTTC
CASSWHRVLNYGYTF
>TRBD2|TRBJ2-2|TRBV12-3/TRBV12-4|few
TGTGCCAGCAGTCGCGGGGGGGTCTTGGCGGAGCTGTTTTTT
CASSRGGVLAELFF
>TRBD1|TRBJ2-3|TRBV2|many
TGTGCCAGCAGGGCAGACAGGGTGGGCACAGATACGCAGTATTTT
CASRADRVGTDTQYF
>TRBD2|TRBJ2-1|TRBV20-1|few
TGCAGTGCTATCCTAGCGGGACCGGTCGATGAGCAGTTCTTC
CSAILAGPVDEQFF
>TRBD1|TRBJ2-4|TRBV5-1|few
TGCGCCAGCAGCTTGTCGGGACAGGGGAGGCAATACTTC
CASSLSGQGRQYF
>TRBD1|TRBJ1-2|TRBV29-1|-
TGCAGCGTTGAGTCGAGACAGGGGTATGGCTACACCTTC
CSVESRQGYGYTF
>-|TRBJ1-2|TRBV30|-
TGTGCCTGGAGTGTACCACGGGCACCCCGGCATGGCTACACCTTC
CAWSVPRAPRHGYTF
>-|TRBJ1-1|TRBV6-1|many
TGTGCCAGCATCGGCAGGGGTGTCACTGAAGCTTTCTTT
CASIGRGVTEAFF
>-|TRBJ1-4|TRBV6-9|many
TGTGCCAGCAGTTACTCGAACGGGCCTAATGAAAAACTGTTTTTT
CASSYSNGPNEKLFF
>-|TRBJ1-1|TRBV20-1|-
TGCAGTGCTAGAGACCCCCAAGGGGACACTGAAGCTTTCTTT
CSARDPQGDTEAFF
>TRBD2|TRBJ2-7|TRBV10-3|-
TGTGCCATCAGTCCTAACCCGGGACTAGCGGGAGACGAGCAGTACTTC
CAISPNPGLAGDEQYF
>-|TRBJ1-1|TRBV20-1|few
TGCAGTGCTGGGGGGAGGGGTCGAACTGAAGCTTTCTTT
CSAGGRGRTEAFF
>-|TRBJ2-1|TRBV11-1|many
TGTGCCAGCAGCTTAATTGCCAACCAGTACAACAATGAGCAGTTCTTC
CASSLIANQYNNEQFF
>-|TRBJ1-2|TRBV5-5|-
TGTGCCAGCAGCCCAACAGCTTCCGGTGTCCAGGGCTACACCTTC
CASSPTASGVQGYTF
>-|TRBJ1-5|TRBV6-2/TRBV6-3|-
TGTGCCAGCAGTTACGACGAGGGTCAGCCCCAGCATTTT
CASSYDEGQPQHF
>TRBD1|TRBJ1-4|TRBV7-9|many
TGTGCCAGCAGCTTCAACCCGGGACAGTCTAATGAAAACCTGTTTTTT
CASSFNPGQSNENLFF